This T cell receptor (beta chain) derives from a study of blood T cell repertoires in COVID-19. Across the study: T cells, B-cell-depleted T cells, or PBMCs provided the cDNA or gDNA that served as material.

The data were produced by immunoSEQ multiplex PCR, yet TCRdb's version contains in-frame clones alone and is incomplete. In the table there are around 300,000 clones, roughly 90% of which are singletons. With 6 bases removed from V and 9 bases from J, the gap between germline ends came to 27 bases. Germline loops: CDR1 SGHRS, CDR2 YFSETQ. The CDR3 is 16 amino acids. This chain connects TRBV5-1 to TRBJ2-5, with D perhaps matching TRBD1 (7 bases). The TCR was taken from a man aged 45 to 65 with acute or convalescent COVID-19. The specimen sequenced was peripheral blood. CDR3 amino acids: CASTPGASRGVEAQYF. The CDR3 coding sequence is TGCGCCAGCACTCCAGGGGCTAGCAGGGGGGTTGAGGCCCAGTACTTC.